This T cell receptor (beta chain) was recorded in a study of siplizumab effects on memory and regulatory T cells. The protocol was immunoSEQ multiplex PCR, while the TCRdb copy is restricted to in-frame clones and leaves out a portion. The sample lists under 100,000 clones; approximately 86% were seen once. CDR3 size: 16 residues. Germline assignment: CDR1 SEHNR and CDR2 FQNEAQ (reference sequence). Trimming left V 7 bases short and J 0 bases short, with 16 bases between. The clonotype was recovered from a human donor in good health. The sample taken for sequencing was Tregs sorted from blood. The chain employs TRBV7-9 and TRBJ1-3; D is perhaps TRBD1 (6 bases). The chain's CDR3 is CASIPGGRLSGNTIYF. In DNA, the CDR3 is TGTGCCAGCATCCCGGGGGGCAGACTCTCTGGAAACACCATATATTTT.